Shown below are 25 T cell receptor beta chains from a single sample sequenced in a study of graft-versus-host responses after intestinal transplantation. This table comes from immunoSEQ multiplex PCR, and its TCRdb copy is limited to in-frame clones, with some not included. The sample includes over 100,000 clones, around 96% seen only once; the top ten take around 3%. These receptors have no known antigen. Sequencing was performed on unstimulated CD8+ T cells sorted from spleen or lymph node cells, taken before intestinal transplant. These receptors all come from a human donor who received an intestinal transplant.

The gene calls are TRBV30 and TRBJ2-1, with 8 bases matching TRBD2. Per germline, CDR1 GTSNPN and CDR2 SVGIG (reference sequence). This CDR3 region has 14 residues. V dropped 3 bases and J dropped 9; count of bases not matched to a gene: 10. CDR3 in amino acids: CAWRDGGGRSEQFF. The CDR3 bases are TGTGCCTGGAGGGACGGCGGGGGGAGGAGTGAGCAGTTCTTC.

The chain carries TRBV19 and TRBJ2-3; 7 nucleotides align to TRBD1. Germline V gene lookup returns CDR1 LNHDA and CDR2 SQIVND (reference sequence). This CDR3 is built from 17 residues. V was pared by 6 bases and J by 2 bases, with 14 bases of the junction left unmatched. The CDR3 sequence: CASSSRDRVVLTDTQYF. In DNA, the CDR3 is TGTGCCAGTAGCAGCCGGGACAGAGTTGTCCTCACAGATACGCAGTATTTT.

This rearrangement joins TRBV7-9 to TRBJ2-7; unclear D gene. V lost 3 bases to trimming and J lost 0 bases, with 9 bases between them. Looked up from germline, CDR1 is SEHNR and CDR2 is FQNEAQ (reference sequence). The CDR3 is made up of 14 amino acids. CDR3: CASSFPALSYEQYF. In DNA form, the CDR3 reads TGTGCCAGCAGCTTCCCAGCCCTCTCCTACGAGCAGTACTTC. The variable domain in full, completed from reference TRBV7-9 and TRBJ2-7, reads DTGVSQNPRHKITKRGQNVTFRCDPISEHNRLYWYRQTLGQGPEFLTYFQNEAQLEKSRLLSDRFSAERPKGSFSTLEIQRTEQGDSAMYLCASSFPALSYEQYFGPGTRLTVT.

The chain links TRBV27 to TRBJ2-3, with 10 bases identical to TRBD2. Germline V lookup: CDR1 MNHEY, CDR2 SMNVEV (reference sequence). V lost 6 bases and J lost 1; bases outside the gene matches: 7. The CDR3 runs to 16 residues. CDR3 coding DNA: TGTGCCAGCAGCCCAGGACTAGCGGCAGGCACAGATACGCAGTATTTT. This codes for CASSPGLAAGTDTQYF.

The chain uses TRBV7-9 and TRBJ2-1, with D hard to call. This CDR3 spans 13 amino acids. Trimming removed 1 base at V and 8 bases at J, with 9 bases between. From germline, CDR1 is SEHNR and CDR2 FQNEAQ (reference sequence). CDR3 sequence reads: CASSLGLVDEQFF. The CDR3 bases are TGTGCCAGCAGCTTAGGTTTGGTCGATGAGCAGTTCTTC.

The chain uses TRBV28 and TRBJ1-2; the D gene is possibly TRBD1 (5 bases). V was trimmed by 5 bases and J by 7 bases, leaving 8 bases between them. Germline-derived CDR1 and CDR2 are MDHEN and SYDVKM. The CDR3 has 11 residues. CDR3 region: CASSADSGYTF. CDR3 in DNA: TGTGCCAGCAGTGCCGACAGTGGCTACACCTTC.

The chain recombines TRBV6-1 with TRBJ1-5; a weak D match, TRBD1 (5 bases). Trimming left V 8 bases short and J 2 bases short, with 13 bases between. Germline CDR1 reads MNHNS; CDR2 reads SASEGT. The CDR3 extends over 14 amino acids. The CDR3 DNA sequence: TGTGCCAGCCTCTTGCGCAGGGGCAATCAGCCCCAGCATTTT. Translation gives CASLLRRGNQPQHF.

V usage is TRBV14 and J usage is TRBJ1-2; a possible D gene is TRBD1 (5 bases). CDR1 and CDR2 from the germline V gene are SGHDN and FVKESK. V lost 0 bases and J 5 bases, leaving 13 bases between the germline ends. The CDR3 is made up of 15 amino acids. CDR3 DNA: TGTGCCAGCAGCCAAGAGACCCTCTCAGGGTATGGCTACACCTTC. It encodes CASSQETLSGYGYTF. The whole variable domain, filled in from reference TRBV14 and TRBJ1-2, reads EAGVTQFPSHSVIEKGQTVTLRCDPISGHDNLYWYRRVMGKEIKFLLHFVKESKQDESGMPNNRFLAERTGGTYSTLKVQPAELEDSGVYFCASSQETLSGYGYTFGSGTRLTVV.

This chain connects TRBV25-1 to TRBJ2-5; 7 nucleotides match TRBD2. J was trimmed by 4 bases and V by 6 bases; bases with no gene match: 5. This CDR3 has 13 residues. Germline CDR1 and CDR2: MGHDK and SYGVNS. In DNA form, the CDR3 reads TGTGCCAGCAGGGAAGGGAGGGGAGAGACCCAGTACTTC. Its protein product is CASREGRGETQYF.

V gene TRBV5-8 combines with J gene TRBJ1-1; unclear D gene. Trimming left V 3 bases short and J 4 bases short, with 10 bases between. Germline CDR1 is SGHTS and CDR2 is YDEGEE. The CDR3 has 13 residues. The DNA for the CDR3 is TGTGCCAGCAGCTCCGAATTGAGCACTGAAGCTTTCTTT. Translation gives CASSSELSTEAFF. Combining the CDR3 with reference TRBV5-8 and TRBJ1-1 gives the whole variable domain EAGVTQSPTHLIKTRGQQATLRCSPISGHTSVYWYQQALGLGLQFLLWYDEGEERNRGNFPPRFSGRQFPNYSSELNVNALELEDSALYLCASSSELSTEAFFGQGTRLTVV.

V gene TRBV2 combines with J gene TRBJ1-1; the D gene is possibly TRBD1 (5 bases). The CDR3 length is 11 residues. V lost 11 bases and J lost 1, with 8 bases in between. Germline CDR1 and CDR2: SNHLY and FYNNEI. CDR3 region: CALGGNTEAFF. The CDR3 nucleotides read TGTGCCCTCGGGGGGAACACTGAAGCTTTCTTT.

The rearrangement joins TRBV9 to TRBJ2-5, with TRBD2 as a possible D gene (5 bases). Germline-derived CDR1 and CDR2 are SGDLS and YYNGEE. V was trimmed by 4 bases and J by 1 base, leaving 17 bases between them. This CDR3 has 16 residues. This CDR3 is CASSPAGSWGQETQYF. CDR3 nucleotides: TGTGCCAGCAGCCCCGCGGGTAGCTGGGGCCAAGAGACCCAGTACTTC.

This chain uses TRBV28 with TRBJ2-1, with 11 bases fitting TRBD2. V lost 5 bases, J lost 0 bases, and 3 bases stayed unmatched. This CDR3 has 16 residues. From germline, CDR1 is MDHEN and CDR2 SYDVKM. CDR3 coding DNA: TGTGCCAGCAGTCCCGGGACTAGCGGCTCCTACAATGAGCAGTTCTTC. It codes for CASSPGTSGSYNEQFF.

This chain links TRBV7-8 with TRBJ1-1; 7 bases map to TRBD1. The CDR3 contains 17 residues. The germline V gene encodes CDR1 SGHVS and CDR2 FQNEAQ. V was pared by 4 bases and J by 1 base, with 12 bases of the junction left unmatched. The CDR3 reads CASSSDRLGGGNTEAFF. The CDR3 DNA sequence: TGTGCCAGCAGCTCGGACAGGCTGGGAGGGGGGAACACTGAAGCTTTCTTT.

The chain combines TRBV4-1 with TRBJ2-7; unclear D gene. The germline V gene encodes CDR1 MGHRA and CDR2 YSYEKL. The length of the CDR3 is 14 residues. V lost 4 bases to trimming and J lost 2 bases, with 12 bases between them. The CDR3 DNA is TGCGCCAGCAGCCCTCGGACGGCCACCTACGAGCAGTACTTC. This codes for CASSPRTATYEQYF.

The chain combines TRBV14 with TRBJ2-4, with D possibly being TRBD2 (6 bases). Trimming removed 0 bases from V and 3 bases from J, with 15 bases in between. Germline V gene data show CDR1 as SGHDN and CDR2 as FVKESK. The CDR3 length is 17 residues. CDR3 coding DNA: TGTGCCAGCAGCCAAGAGACCAGGCGGGATGGCAAAAACATTCAGTACTTC. Amino acids: CASSQETRRDGKNIQYF. Complete variable domain (other parts from reference TRBV14 and TRBJ2-4): EAGVTQFPSHSVIEKGQTVTLRCDPISGHDNLYWYRRVMGKEIKFLLHFVKESKQDESGMPNNRFLAERTGGTYSTLKVQPAELEDSGVYFCASSQETRRDGKNIQYFGAGTRLSVL.

The chain couples TRBV2 to TRBJ1-1, with D unclear. CDR1 SNHLY and CDR2 FYNNEI come from the germline V gene. This CDR3 comprises 15 residues. With 4 bases removed from V and 0 bases from J, the gap between germline ends came to 12 bases. The CDR3 region is CASSGWGKVNTEAFF. DNA of the CDR3: TGTGCCAGCAGTGGCTGGGGAAAGGTGAACACTGAAGCTTTCTTT.

V gene TRBV28 combines with J gene TRBJ2-6, with 7 bases fitting TRBD1. CDR3 length equals 17 residues. The germline CDR1 and CDR2 sequences are MDHEN and SYDVKM. The J segment lost 0 bases and the V segment lost 3 bases, leaving 5 bases of the junction unmatched. CDR3 protein: CASSLPGQSSGANVLTF. The CDR3 DNA reads TGTGCCAGCAGTTTGCCGGGACAGAGCTCTGGGGCCAACGTCCTGACTTTC.

The chain links TRBV30 to TRBJ1-3; the D is unclear. V shed 2 bases and J shed 3 bases, with 11 bases lying between them. CDR1 is GTSNPN and CDR2 is SVGIG in the germline V gene (reference sequence). CDR3 length equals 14 residues. For the CDR3, the DNA is TGTGCCTGGAGTACCTCAGGTATTGGAAACACCATATATTTT. Translated: CAWSTSGIGNTIYF.

This clone turned up a few times. The rearrangement links TRBV11-2 to TRBJ2-1; D may be TRBD2 (6 bases). The CDR3 is 15 residues long. Between the trimmed V and J ends, which lost 1 base and 7 bases, there was a span of 14 bases. CDR1 and CDR2 (germline): SGHAT, FQNNGV. The CDR3 bases are TGTGCCAGCAGCTTAGCCGACCCAGGGAGGAATGAGCAGTTCTTC. Translating it yields CASSLADPGRNEQFF.

This chain joins TRBV9 and TRBJ2-7, with 9 bases identical to TRBD1. This CDR3 has 13 residues. CDR1 is SGDLS and CDR2 is YYNGEE in the germline V gene. V lost 3 bases to trimming and J lost 6 bases; unmatched junction nucleotides: 4. CDR3 in amino acids: CASSGGQGREQYF. The CDR3 coding sequence is TGTGCCAGCAGCGGGGGACAGGGCCGCGAGCAGTACTTC.

The rearrangement links TRBV15 to TRBJ2-5, with D maybe TRBD2 (6 bases). The J call could be wrong; TRBJ2-7 is a better fit for the DNA end. Germline V gives CDR1 LNHNV, CDR2 YYDKDF (reference sequence). CDR3 length: 15 residues. The CDR3 region is CATSREGTSNYEQYF. The CDR3 nucleotides read TGTGCCACCAGCAGAGAGGGAACTAGCAACTACGAGCAGTACTTC.

The V call is TRBV5-4, the J call TRBJ2-7, with 9 positions matching TRBD1. The CDR3 runs to 15 residues. V was pared by 3 bases and J by 4 bases, with 8 bases of the junction left unmatched. Per germline, CDR1 SGHNT and CDR2 YYREEE (reference sequence). CDR3 bases: TGTGCCAGCAGCTCGGACCGGGACAGGGCTTACGAGCAGTACTTC. Amino acid sequence: CASSSDRDRAYEQYF.

In its sample, this clone was seen once. The J gene is TRBJ1-3, the V gene TRBV5-1, with no clear D. Trimming pared 0 bases from V and 0 bases from J, leaving 7 bases between. The germline V gene has CDR1 SGHRS and CDR2 YFSETQ. The CDR3 loop spans 15 amino acids. As DNA, the CDR3 is TGCGCCAGCAGCTTGGTCCTATCCTCTGGAAACACCATATATTTT. This translates into CASSLVLSSGNTIYF.

The chain carries TRBV4-1 and TRBJ2-7, with 8 bases that match TRBD1. Germline V gene sequence: CDR1 MGHRA, CDR2 YSYEKL. There are 15 residues in the CDR3. J was trimmed by 1 base and V by 4 bases; bases with no gene match: 6. In DNA, the CDR3 is TGCGCCAGCAGCCCCGGGACAGGTTTATCCTACGAGCAGTACTTC. Its translation is CASSPGTGLSYEQYF.